This T cell receptor (beta chain) was recorded in a study of CD8+CD57+ T cells in acquired aplastic anemia. Study results and limitations: Between patients and controls, CD8+ Simpson's diversity did not vary significantly.

Genomic DNA was employed as the template in profiling TCR beta VDJ and CDR3. TCRdb used MiXCR to reprocess the reads, holding one entry per CDR3 protein. The sample has some 240,000 distinct CDR3 sequences; about 37% are singletons. Per germline, CDR1 SGHTA and CDR2 FQGTGA. This CDR3 has 13 residues. The V end lost 10 bases, the J end lost 11 bases, and 21 bases lay between the germline ends. As to this clonotype: What it binds is unknown.

V gene TRBV7-3 combines with J gene TRBJ1-5, with D possibly TRBD1 on 5 matching bases. This TCR was recovered from a human donor in good health, serving as a control. The sample comprised sorted CD4+, CD8+, or CD8+CD57+ T cells (not recorded which) from PBMCs. CDR3 region: CAKSRSGQSAQHF. In DNA form, the CDR3 reads TGTGCCAAATCCCGGTCGGGGCAATCAGCCCAGCATTTT.